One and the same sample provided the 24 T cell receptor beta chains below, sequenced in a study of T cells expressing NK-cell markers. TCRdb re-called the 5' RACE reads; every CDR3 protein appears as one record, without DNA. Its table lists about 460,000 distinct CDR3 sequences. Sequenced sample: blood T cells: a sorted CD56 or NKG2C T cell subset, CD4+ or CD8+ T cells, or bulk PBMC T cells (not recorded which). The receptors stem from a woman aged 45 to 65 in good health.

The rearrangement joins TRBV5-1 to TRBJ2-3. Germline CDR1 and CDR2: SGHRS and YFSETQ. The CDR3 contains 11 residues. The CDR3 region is CASNIGDTQYF.

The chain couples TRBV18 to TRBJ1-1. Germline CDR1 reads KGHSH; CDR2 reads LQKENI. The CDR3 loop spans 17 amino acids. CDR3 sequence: CASSRDSPLIMNTEAFF.

This CDR3 reads CASSYIVGKSYNEQFF. The chain joins TRBV6-5 to TRBJ2-1; as DNA is missing, the TRBD1 call by TCRdb cannot be tested. The germline CDR1 and CDR2 sequences are MNHEY and SVGAGI. The CDR3 is 16 amino acids.

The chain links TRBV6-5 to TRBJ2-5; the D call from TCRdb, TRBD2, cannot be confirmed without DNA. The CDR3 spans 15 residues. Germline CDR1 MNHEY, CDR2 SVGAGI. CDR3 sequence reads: CASSPGGREKETQYF.

The CDR3 loop reads CASSGLAANTGELFF. The V call is TRBV6-5, the J call TRBJ2-2; TCRdb returns TRBD2, unconfirmable since there is no DNA. The V gene's germline CDR1 is MNHEY and CDR2 SVGAGI. The CDR3 loop spans 15 amino acids.

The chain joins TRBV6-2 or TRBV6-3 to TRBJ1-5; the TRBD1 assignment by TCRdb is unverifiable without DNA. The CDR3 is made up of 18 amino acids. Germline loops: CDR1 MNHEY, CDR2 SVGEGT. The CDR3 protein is CASSFSGSMGFFNQPQHF.

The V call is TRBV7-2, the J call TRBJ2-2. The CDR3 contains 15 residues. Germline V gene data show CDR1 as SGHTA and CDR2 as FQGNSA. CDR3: CASSLSPKSGGELFF.

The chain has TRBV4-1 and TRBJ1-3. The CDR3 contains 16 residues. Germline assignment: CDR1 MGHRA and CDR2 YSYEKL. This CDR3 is CASSQEPVMSGNTIYF.

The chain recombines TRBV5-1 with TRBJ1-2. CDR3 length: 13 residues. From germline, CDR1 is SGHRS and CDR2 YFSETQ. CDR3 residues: CASSPQTLYGYTF. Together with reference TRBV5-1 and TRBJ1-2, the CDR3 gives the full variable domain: KAGVTQTPRYLIKTRGQQVTLSCSPISGHRSVSWYQQTPGQGLQFLFEYFSETQRNKGNFPGRFSGRQFSNSRSEMNVSTLELGDSALYLCASSPQTLYGYTFGSGTRLTVV.

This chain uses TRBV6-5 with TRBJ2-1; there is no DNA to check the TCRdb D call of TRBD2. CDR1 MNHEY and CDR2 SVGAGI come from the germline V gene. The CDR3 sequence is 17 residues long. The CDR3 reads CASSPNPRTGLYNEQFF.

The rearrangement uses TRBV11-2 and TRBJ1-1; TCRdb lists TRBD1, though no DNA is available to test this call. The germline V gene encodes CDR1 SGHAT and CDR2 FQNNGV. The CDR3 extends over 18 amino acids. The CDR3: CASSLSVTGLWMNTEAFF.

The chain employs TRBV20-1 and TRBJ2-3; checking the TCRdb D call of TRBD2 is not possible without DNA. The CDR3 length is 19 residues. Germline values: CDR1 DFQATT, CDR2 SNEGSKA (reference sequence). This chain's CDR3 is CSARDLGGGAGGSTDTQYF.

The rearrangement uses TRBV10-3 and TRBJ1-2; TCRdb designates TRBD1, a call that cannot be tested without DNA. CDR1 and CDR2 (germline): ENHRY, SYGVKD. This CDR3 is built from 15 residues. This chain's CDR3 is CAISARDRGLLGYTF.

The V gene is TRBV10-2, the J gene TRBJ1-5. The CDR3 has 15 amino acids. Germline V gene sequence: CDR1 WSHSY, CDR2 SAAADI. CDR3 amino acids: CASALRRDSNQPQHF.

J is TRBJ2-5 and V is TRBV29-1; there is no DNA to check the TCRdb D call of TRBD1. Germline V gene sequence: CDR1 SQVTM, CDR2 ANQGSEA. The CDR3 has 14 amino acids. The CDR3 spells CSVDLWGRGETQYF.

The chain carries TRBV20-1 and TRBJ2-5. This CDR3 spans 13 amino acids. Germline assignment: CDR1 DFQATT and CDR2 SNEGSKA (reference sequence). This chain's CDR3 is CSATHTYQETQYF.

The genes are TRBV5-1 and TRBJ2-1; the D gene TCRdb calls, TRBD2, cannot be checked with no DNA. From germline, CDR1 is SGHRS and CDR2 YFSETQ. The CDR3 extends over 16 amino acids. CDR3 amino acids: CASSTLAGLRLYEQFF.

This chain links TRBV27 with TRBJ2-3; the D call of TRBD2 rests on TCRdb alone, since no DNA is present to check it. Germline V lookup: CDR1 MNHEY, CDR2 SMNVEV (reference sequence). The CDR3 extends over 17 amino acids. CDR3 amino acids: CASSRWTSGDGTDTQYF.

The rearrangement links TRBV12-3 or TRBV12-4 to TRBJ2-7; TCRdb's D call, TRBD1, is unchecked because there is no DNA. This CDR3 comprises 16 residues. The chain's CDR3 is CASSLMGQGVPYEQYF.

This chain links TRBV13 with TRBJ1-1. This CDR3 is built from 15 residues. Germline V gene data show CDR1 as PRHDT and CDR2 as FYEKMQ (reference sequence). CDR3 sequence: CASSLRKGEGTEAFF.

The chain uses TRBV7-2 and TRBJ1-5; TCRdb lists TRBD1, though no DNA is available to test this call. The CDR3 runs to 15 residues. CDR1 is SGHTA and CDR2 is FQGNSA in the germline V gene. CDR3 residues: CASSLRDTSNQPQHF.

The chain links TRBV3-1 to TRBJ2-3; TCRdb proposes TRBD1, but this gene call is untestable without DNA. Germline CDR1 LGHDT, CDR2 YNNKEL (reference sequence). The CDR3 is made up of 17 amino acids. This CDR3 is CASSQERRGLGTDTQYF.

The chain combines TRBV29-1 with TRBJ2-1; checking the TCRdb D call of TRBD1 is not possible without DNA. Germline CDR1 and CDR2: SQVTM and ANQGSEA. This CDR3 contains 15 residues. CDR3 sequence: CSVEDPGRSYNEQFF.

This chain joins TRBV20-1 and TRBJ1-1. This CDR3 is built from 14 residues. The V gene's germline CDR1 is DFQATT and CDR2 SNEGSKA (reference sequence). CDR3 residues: CSARDRDVSIEAFF.